These 14 T cell receptor beta chains were sequenced from one sample in a study of T-cell reconstitution after alpha-beta-depleted transplantation in children (dated by TCRdb to the mid-2010s). The treatment or condition label here, explained by the study, means: allogeneic hematopoietic cell transplantation with graft depleted of TCRalphabeta T cells and CD19 B cells. Library preparation was by PCR. The instrument given in TCRdb is Illumina HiSeq 2500. Molecular barcoding was employed in the preparation of TCR libraries, with unique molecular identifiers being used to normalize TCRbeta repertoire quantification. TCRdb reanalyzed the raw reads on its own, using fastp at Q25 for trimming and MiXCR for clone calling, and kept in-frame beta chains. Each CDR3 protein gets just one entry, which takes the most common genes and DNA from the rows behind it. The sample table shows around 600,000 distinct CDR3 sequences, and roughly 23% are seen once. The ten largest account for less than 15% of the sample.

The sequences come from PBMCs, mostly from graft donor cells, collected 360 days after TCRalphabeta/CD19-depleted stem cell transplant. Receptors were obtained from a boy in the first two years of life who had a stem cell transplant for acute myeloid leukemia, so the T cells may come from the graft donor.

This clonotype was detected only a few times. The J gene is TRBJ2-5, the V gene TRBV20-1; 10 nucleotides align to TRBD2. The CDR3 is 17 residues long. Trimming removed 3 bases from V and 5 bases from J; junction bases left unmatched: 15. CDR1 and CDR2 from the germline V gene are DFQATT and SNEGSKA (reference sequence). The CDR3 DNA reads TGCAGTGCTAGGTTTCCGGGTAGCGGGGGGTTTAGGGAGACCCAGTACTTC. The encoded protein is CSARFPGSGGFRETQYF.

The table lists this clonotype with many counts. This sequence joins TRBV5-1 and TRBJ1-2, with D possibly TRBD1 on 6 matching bases. V shed 4 bases and J shed 2 bases, with 18 bases lying between them. Germline-derived CDR1 and CDR2 are SGHRS and YFSETQ. The CDR3 is made up of 16 amino acids. The CDR3 loop is CASSHDPQGHNYGYTF. The CDR3 nucleotides read TGCGCCAGCAGCCATGACCCCCAGGGACACAACTATGGCTACACCTTC.

Notes on this clonotype: The CDR3 does not end in the conserved phenylalanine or tryptophan, so this is likely a read error. The CDR3 DNA reads TGTGCCAGCAGTTTGGGGGGGTTCTACACCCTC. It codes for CASSLGGFYTL. The chain is built from TRBV12-3 or TRBV12-4 and TRBJ1-2; tentative D call: TRBD1 (5 bases). There are 11 residues in the CDR3. Trimming stripped 3 bases from V and 10 bases from J, with 9 bases between.

The chain uses TRBV9 and TRBJ2-7, with 10 bases that match TRBD1. The germline V gene has CDR1 SGDLS and CDR2 YYNGEE. The CDR3 runs 15 residues. With V trimmed by 4 bases and J by 3 bases, 7 bases remained unmatched. The CDR3 loop is CASSPGTGAIYEQYF. The CDR3 DNA follows: TGTGCCAGCAGCCCTGGGACAGGGGCCATCTACGAGCAGTACTTC.

This clonotype was counted many times. The chain recombines TRBV3-1 with TRBJ2-3, with D unresolved. The CDR3 spans 14 residues. Trimming took 3 bases from V and 8 from J, leaving 15 bases between them. Germline-derived CDR1 and CDR2 are LGHDT and YNNKEL (reference sequence). The CDR3 sequence: CASSQLGPPGTQYF. As DNA, the CDR3 is TGTGCCAGCAGCCAGTTAGGGCCTCCGGGTACGCAGTATTTT.

This clonotype turned up a few times. The chain links TRBV9 to TRBJ2-5; TRBD2 aligns across 11 bases. The germline V gene has CDR1 SGDLS and CDR2 YYNGEE. The CDR3 is 14 amino acids. V trimming: 4 bases; J trimming: 4 bases; junction bases outside the gene matches: 3. The CDR3 nucleotides read TGTGCCAGCAGCTATAGCGGGGGGGCAGAGACCCAGTACTTC. Its protein is CASSYSGGAETQYF. Full variable domain (remainder filled in from reference TRBV9 and TRBJ2-5): DSGVTQTPKHLITATGQRVTLRCSPRSGDLSVYWYQQSLDQGLQFLIQYYNGEERAKGNILERFSAQQFPDLHSELNLSSLELGDSALYFCASSYSGGAETQYFGPGTRLLVL.

This clonotype was detected many times. The chain employs TRBV20-1 and TRBJ2-5; no definite D call. In germline, CDR1 is DFQATT, CDR2 SNEGSKA (reference sequence). CDR3 length: 14 amino acids. V lost 1 base and J 0 bases, leaving 9 bases between the germline ends. For the CDR3, the DNA is TGCAGTGCTAGAGGCAGCAGGTACCAAGAGACCCAGTACTTC. Protein product: CSARGSRYQETQYF.

The genes are TRBV24-1 and TRBJ2-2; D call uncertain. Looked up from germline, CDR1 is KGHDR and CDR2 is SFDVKD. This CDR3 region has 17 residues. Between the trimmed V and J ends, which lost 1 base and 3 bases, there was a span of 14 bases. The CDR3 loop is CATSDFKAAEDTGELFF. The CDR3 DNA reads TGTGCCACCAGTGATTTTAAGGCCGCCGAGGACACCGGGGAGCTGTTTTTT.

The sample holds a few counts of this clonotype. This chain connects TRBV29-1 to TRBJ2-4; D perhaps matches TRBD2 (6 bases). Trimming took 2 bases from V and 10 from J, leaving 12 bases between them. The CDR3 loop spans 12 amino acids. Per germline, CDR1 SQVTM and CDR2 ANQGSEA. CDR3 residues: CSVEWLGGIQYF. DNA for the CDR3: TGCAGCGTTGAATGGCTAGGAGGGATTCAGTACTTC.

This clonotype turned up a few times. The CDR3 protein is CSAFSPGGGTDNEQFF. The CDR3 DNA sequence: TGCAGTGCATTTTCCCCCGGGGGGGGAACCGACAATGAGCAGTTCTTC. The J gene is TRBJ2-1, the V gene TRBV20-1; 8 bases match TRBD2. Germline assignment: CDR1 DFQATT and CDR2 SNEGSKA (reference sequence). The CDR3 totals 16 residues. J gave up 5 bases and V 6 bases, and 15 bases lay outside the gene matches.

V is TRBV7-6 and J is TRBJ2-1; D may be TRBD1 or TRBD2 (5 bases each). Germline values: CDR1 SGHVS, CDR2 FNYEAQ. V shed 4 bases and J shed 6 bases, with 16 bases lying between them. CDR3 length equals 15 residues. CDR3 in DNA: TGTGCCAGCAGCTCAACCGGGACCCCGGGCAATGAGCAGTTCTTC. This translates into CASSSTGTPGNEQFF. Drawing the rest from reference TRBV7-6 and TRBJ2-1, the complete variable domain is GAGVSQSPRYKVTKRGQDVALRCDPISGHVSLYWYRQALGQGPEFLTYFNYEAQQDKSGLPNDRFSAERPEGSISTLTIQRTEQRDSAMYRCASSSTGTPGNEQFFGPGTRLTVL.

This clonotype has a handful of counts. The chain employs TRBV13 and TRBJ1-2; the match to TRBD1 covers 7 bases. Germline lookup yields CDR1 PRHDT and CDR2 FYEKMQ (reference sequence). The CDR3 runs 15 residues. The ends lost 0 bases at V and 7 bases at J; junction bases unmatched: 8. Here the CDR3 reads CASSLGFEGAGGYTF. Here the CDR3 DNA reads TGTGCCAGCAGCTTAGGGTTCGAGGGGGCAGGTGGCTACACCTTC. The full variable domain, in which reference TRBV13 and TRBJ1-2 provide the parts outside the CDR3, is AAGVIQSPRHLIKEKRETATLKCYPIPRHDTVYWYQQGPGQDPQFLISFYEKMQSDKGSIPDRFSAQQFSDYHSELNMSSLELGDSALYFCASSLGFEGAGGYTFGSGTRLTVV.

The chain joins TRBV27 to TRBJ2-1, with 11 bases that match TRBD2. The germline V gene encodes CDR1 MNHEY and CDR2 SMNVEV (reference sequence). The CDR3 consists of 15 residues. The V segment lost 5 bases and the J segment 10 bases; nucleotides outside the gene matches: 10. This chain's CDR3 is CASSLLAGGAREQFF. As DNA, the CDR3 is TGTGCCAGCAGTCTCCTAGCGGGGGGAGCCCGGGAGCAGTTCTTC.

This clonotype occurred a few times. This chain uses TRBV7-8 with TRBJ2-5; a weak D match, TRBD1 (6 bases). The CDR3 covers 13 residues. The ends were cut back, 7 bases at V and 5 bases at J, with 14 bases in the middle. Germline V gene sequence: CDR1 SGHVS, CDR2 FQNEAQ. The CDR3 loop is CASTTGSVETQYF. The CDR3 DNA sequence: TGTGCCAGCACTACAGGGTCGGTCGAGACCCAGTACTTC.